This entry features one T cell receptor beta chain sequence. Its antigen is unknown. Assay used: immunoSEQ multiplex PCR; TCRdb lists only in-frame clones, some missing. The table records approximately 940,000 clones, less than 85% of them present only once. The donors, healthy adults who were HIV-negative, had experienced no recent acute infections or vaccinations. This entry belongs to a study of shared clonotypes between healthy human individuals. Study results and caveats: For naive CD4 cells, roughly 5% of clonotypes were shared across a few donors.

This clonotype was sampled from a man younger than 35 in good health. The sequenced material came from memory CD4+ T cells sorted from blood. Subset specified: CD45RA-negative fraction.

The CDR3, as DNA: TGTGCCAGCAGCCCGGACTGGCCCCAGGAACATACGCAGTATTTT. Translation gives CASSPDWPQEHTQYF. This chain joins TRBV7-2 and TRBJ2-3, with a possible D match to TRBD2 (5 bases). V was clipped by 5 bases and J by 7 bases, with 19 bases between them. The CDR3 extends over 15 amino acids. Germline loops: CDR1 SGHTA, CDR2 FQGNSA.